The entry that follows covers one T cell receptor beta chain sequence. This specimen comes from a study of cytomegalovirus exposure and HLA in healthy donors. The wider study: Some 200 million T cells yielded 90 million to 130 million unique TCR beta sequences in earlier analysis.

This CDR3 spans 15 amino acids. V shed 5 bases, J shed 2 bases, and the junction held 6 bases outside the gene matches. Germline V lookup: CDR1 SGHNT, CDR2 YENEEA. The PCR ran on 60 Vbeta and 13 Jbeta primers. Data came from immunoSEQ multiplex PCR; TCRdb stores just in-frame clones and leaves some out. Found here are some 170,000 clones, over 65% of them singletons; the top ten hold 3.5% to 4.5%. The donors, nominally healthy at sampling, likely had unrecorded immune exposures. The clonotype comes from a woman between 55 and 75 years old in good health and CMV-seropositive. J is TRBJ2-1 and V is TRBV11-3; 7 bases agree with TRBD2. The sequenced material came from PBMCs. CDR3 region: CASSQSSGTYNEQFF. The CDR3, as DNA: TGTGCCAGCAGCCAATCTAGCGGAACCTACAATGAGCAGTTCTTC.